The clone carrying this T cell receptor beta chain turned up a few times. The data are from a study of T cell changes during pregnancy in multiple sclerosis. Germline CDR1 reads MNHEY; CDR2 reads SVGAGI. V lost 7 bases to trimming and J lost 0 bases, with 9 bases between them. CDR3 length: 13 residues. TCRdb's table, derived via immunoSEQ multiplex PCR, lists solely in-frame clones and lacks some. The sample lists tens of thousands of clones, 85% to 95% occurring once. The TCR comes from a female donor with multiple sclerosis, enrolled in a pregnancy study. Sequencing was done on a sample of peripheral blood. The rearrangement uses TRBV6-5 and TRBJ1-1; D not resolved. The CDR3: CASTTTMNTEAFF. CDR3 sequence (DNA): TGTGCCAGCACCACGACTATGAACACTGAAGCTTTCTTT.